The next 6 T cell receptor beta chains were all read from a single sample in a study of cytomegalovirus exposure and HLA in healthy donors. Generated by immunoSEQ multiplex PCR, the TCRdb table keeps only in-frame clones and is missing some. Of 140,000 or so clones listed, 87% are singletons. Sequencing used PBMCs. Source of these receptors: a young man in good health and CMV-seropositive.

V is TRBV28 and J is TRBJ2-7; 9 bases are shared with TRBD1. CDR1 and CDR2 from the germline V gene are MDHEN and SYDVKM. CDR3 size: 15 residues. Trimming cost V 3 bases and J 4 bases; bases outside gene matches: 7. The DNA of the CDR3 is TGTGCCAGCAGTTTCCGGGACAGGGTTATTTACGAGCAGTACTTC. This codes for CASSFRDRVIYEQYF.

The V call is TRBV4-1, the J call TRBJ2-7; 11 nucleotides agree with TRBD1. V shed 3 bases, J shed 6 bases, and the junction held 4 bases outside the gene matches. Germline CDR1 reads MGHRA; CDR2 reads YSYEKL. CDR3 length: 14 amino acids. Here the CDR3 reads CASSQAGQGGEQYF. CDR3 in DNA: TGCGCCAGCAGCCAGGCGGGACAGGGGGGCGAGCAGTACTTC.

The gene calls are TRBV13 and TRBJ1-3; 7 nucleotides agree with TRBD1. V dropped 6 bases and J dropped 4; count of bases not matched to a gene: 12. CDR3 length: 16 amino acids. Germline V CDR1 and CDR2: PRHDT, FYEKMQ (reference sequence). The CDR3 sequence: CASRQTGYGEGNTIYF. In DNA, the CDR3 is TGTGCCAGCAGACAGACAGGGTATGGCGAGGGAAACACCATATATTTT. The variable domain in full, with the rest retrieved from reference TRBV13 and TRBJ1-3, is AAGVIQSPRHLIKEKRETATLKCYPIPRHDTVYWYQQGPGQDPQFLISFYEKMQSDKGSIPDRFSAQQFSDYHSELNMSSLELGDSALYFCASRQTGYGEGNTIYFGEGSWLTVV.

V gene TRBV10-3 combines with J gene TRBJ2-7; 7 bases map to TRBD2. Germline CDR1 and CDR2: ENHRY and SYGVKD. The CDR3 sequence is 13 residues long. Losses at the gene ends were 10 bases for V and 2 bases for J; bases not matched to a gene: 8. Here the CDR3 DNA reads TGTGCCACCGCGGGGGACCGAGCCTACGAGCAGTACTTC. Protein: CATAGDRAYEQYF.

V gene TRBV27 combines with J gene TRBJ2-1; TRBD1 agrees at 9 bases. Germline V gene lookup returns CDR1 MNHEY and CDR2 SMNVEV (reference sequence). Losses at the gene ends were 3 bases for V and 3 bases for J; bases not matched to a gene: 3. This CDR3 is 15 amino acids long. CDR3 DNA sequence: TGTGCCAGCAGTTTCGGACAGGGGAACTACAATGAGCAGTTCTTC. As protein: CASSFGQGNYNEQFF.

This chain uses TRBV7-6 with TRBJ2-2, with 10 bases matching TRBD2. The CDR3 is 15 residues long. Germline CDR1 SGHVS, CDR2 FNYEAQ. After removal of 5 bases from V and 3 bases from J, the junction contained 3 bases not matched to a gene. The CDR3 protein is CASSRTSGYTGELFF. As DNA, the CDR3 is TGTGCCAGCAGCCGGACTAGCGGCTACACCGGGGAGCTGTTTTTT.